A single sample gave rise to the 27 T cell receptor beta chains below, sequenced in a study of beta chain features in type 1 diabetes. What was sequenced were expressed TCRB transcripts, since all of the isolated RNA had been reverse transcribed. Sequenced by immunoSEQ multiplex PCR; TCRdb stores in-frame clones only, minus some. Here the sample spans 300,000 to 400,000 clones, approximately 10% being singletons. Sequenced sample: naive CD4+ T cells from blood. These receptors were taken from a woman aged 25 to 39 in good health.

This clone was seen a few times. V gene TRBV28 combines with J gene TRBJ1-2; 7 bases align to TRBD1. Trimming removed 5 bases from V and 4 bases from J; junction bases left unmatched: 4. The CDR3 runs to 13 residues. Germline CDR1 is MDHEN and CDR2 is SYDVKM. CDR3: CASSHRGFYGYTF. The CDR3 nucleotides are TGTGCCAGCAGTCACAGGGGCTTCTATGGCTACACCTTC.

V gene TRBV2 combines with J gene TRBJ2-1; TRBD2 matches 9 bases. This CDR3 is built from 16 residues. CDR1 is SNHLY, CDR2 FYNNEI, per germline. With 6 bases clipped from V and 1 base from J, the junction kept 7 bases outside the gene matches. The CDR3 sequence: CASSTLSGRSYNEQFF. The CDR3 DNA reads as TGTGCCAGCAGCACTCTTAGCGGGAGATCCTACAATGAGCAGTTCTTC.

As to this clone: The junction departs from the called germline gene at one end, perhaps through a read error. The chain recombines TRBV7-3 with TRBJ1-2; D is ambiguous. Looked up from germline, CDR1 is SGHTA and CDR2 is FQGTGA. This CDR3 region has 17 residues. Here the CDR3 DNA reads TGTGCCAGCAGCTTAGGCAATCTTGGCAATTGGAGAGCGGATGCCGTTTTC. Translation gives CASSLGNLGNWRADAVF.

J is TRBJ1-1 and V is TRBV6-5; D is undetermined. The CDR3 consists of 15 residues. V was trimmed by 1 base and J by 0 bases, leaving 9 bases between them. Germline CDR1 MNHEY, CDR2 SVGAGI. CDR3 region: CASSYFRQLNTEAFF. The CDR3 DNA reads TGTGCCAGCAGTTACTTTCGCCAGTTGAACACTGAAGCTTTCTTT.

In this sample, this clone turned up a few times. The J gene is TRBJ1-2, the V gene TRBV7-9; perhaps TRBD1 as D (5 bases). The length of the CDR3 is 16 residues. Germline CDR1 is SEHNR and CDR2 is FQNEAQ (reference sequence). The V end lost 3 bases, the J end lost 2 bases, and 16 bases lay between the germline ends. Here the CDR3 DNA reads TGTGCCAGCAGCTTGGAGAAACACCGACAGAACTATGGCTACACCTTC. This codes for CASSLEKHRQNYGYTF.

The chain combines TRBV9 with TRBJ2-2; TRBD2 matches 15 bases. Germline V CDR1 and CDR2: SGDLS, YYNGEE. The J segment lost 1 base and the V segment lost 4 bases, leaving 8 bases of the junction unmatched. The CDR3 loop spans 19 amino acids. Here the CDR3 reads CASSLRTSGRAENTGELFF. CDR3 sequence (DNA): TGTGCCAGCAGCCTAAGGACTAGCGGGAGGGCGGAGAACACCGGGGAGCTGTTTTTT.

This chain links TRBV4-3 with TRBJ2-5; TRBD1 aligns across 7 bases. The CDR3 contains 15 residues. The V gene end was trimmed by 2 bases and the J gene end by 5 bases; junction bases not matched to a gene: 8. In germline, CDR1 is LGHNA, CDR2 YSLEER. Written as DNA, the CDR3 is TGCGCCAGCAGCCAAACCCGTCTAGGGGGCGAGACCCAGTACTTC. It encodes CASSQTRLGGETQYF.

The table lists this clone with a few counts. CDR3 region: CASSSSGRLGEQYF. For the CDR3, the DNA is TGTGCCAGCAGCTCCTCCGGGAGACTCGGTGAGCAGTACTTC. The V gene is TRBV7-6, the J gene TRBJ2-7, with a tentative D call TRBD2 (6 bases). The V gene lost 4 bases and the J gene lost 7 bases, with 17 bases spanning the gap. Germline CDR1 reads SGHVS; CDR2 reads FNYEAQ. The CDR3 loop spans 14 amino acids.

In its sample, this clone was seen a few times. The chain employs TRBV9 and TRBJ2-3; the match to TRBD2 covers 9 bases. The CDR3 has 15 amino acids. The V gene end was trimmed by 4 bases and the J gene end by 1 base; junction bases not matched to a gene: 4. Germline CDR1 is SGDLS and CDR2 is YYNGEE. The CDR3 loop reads CASSLVAGGTDTQYF. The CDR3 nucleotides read TGTGCCAGCAGCTTGGTAGCGGGAGGCACAGATACGCAGTATTTT. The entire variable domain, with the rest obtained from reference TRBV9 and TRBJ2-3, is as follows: DSGVTQTPKHLITATGQRVTLRCSPRSGDLSVYWYQQSLDQGLQFLIQYYNGEERAKGNILERFSAQQFPDLHSELNLSSLELGDSALYFCASSLVAGGTDTQYFGPGTRLTVL.

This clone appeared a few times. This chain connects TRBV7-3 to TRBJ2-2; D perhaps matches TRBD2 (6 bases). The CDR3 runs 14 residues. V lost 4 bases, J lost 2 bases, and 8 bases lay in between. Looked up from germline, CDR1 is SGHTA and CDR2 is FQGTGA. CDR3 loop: CASSSGTNTGELFF. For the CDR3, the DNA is TGTGCCAGCAGCTCTGGGACTAACACCGGGGAGCTGTTTTTT. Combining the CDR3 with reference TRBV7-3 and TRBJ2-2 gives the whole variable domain GAGVSQTPSNKVTEKGKYVELRCDPISGHTALYWYRQSLGQGPEFLIYFQGTGAADDSGLPNDRFFAVRPEGSVSTLKIQRTERGDSAVYLCASSSGTNTGELFFGEGSRLTVL.

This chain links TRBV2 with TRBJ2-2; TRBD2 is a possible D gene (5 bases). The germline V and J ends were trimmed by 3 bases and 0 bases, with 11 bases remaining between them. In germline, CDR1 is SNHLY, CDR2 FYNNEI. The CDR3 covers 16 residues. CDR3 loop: CASSEGRWPNTGELFF. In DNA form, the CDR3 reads TGTGCCAGCAGTGAGGGGAGATGGCCGAACACCGGGGAGCTGTTTTTT.

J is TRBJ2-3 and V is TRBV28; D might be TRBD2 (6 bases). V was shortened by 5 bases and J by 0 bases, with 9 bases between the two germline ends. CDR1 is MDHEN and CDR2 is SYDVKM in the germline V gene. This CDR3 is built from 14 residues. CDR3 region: CASSTGLSTDTQYF. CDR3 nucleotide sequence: TGTGCCAGCAGTACGGGACTCAGCACAGATACGCAGTATTTT.

In DNA, the CDR3 is TGTGCCATCAGTCGACTAGAAAAGGGCACAGATACGCAGTATTTT. Amino acids: CAISRLEKGTDTQYF. The chain uses TRBV10-3 and TRBJ2-3; possible D gene TRBD2, 6 bases. The CDR3 runs to 15 residues. V lost 5 bases to trimming and J lost 1 base, with 13 bases between them. Germline loops: CDR1 ENHRY, CDR2 SYGVKD.

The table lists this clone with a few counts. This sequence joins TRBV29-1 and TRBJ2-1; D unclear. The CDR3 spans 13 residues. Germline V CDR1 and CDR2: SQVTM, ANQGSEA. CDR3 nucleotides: TGCAGTTCGAACCCTGAGGCCTACAATGAGCAGTTCTTC. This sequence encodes CSSNPEAYNEQFF.

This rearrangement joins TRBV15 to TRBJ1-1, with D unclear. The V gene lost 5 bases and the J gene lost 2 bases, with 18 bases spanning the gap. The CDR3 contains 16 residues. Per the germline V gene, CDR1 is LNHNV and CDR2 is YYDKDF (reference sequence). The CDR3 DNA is TGTGCCACCAGCCCCCGGGGTCTCGGCACTAACACTGAAGCTTTCTTT. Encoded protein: CATSPRGLGTNTEAFF.

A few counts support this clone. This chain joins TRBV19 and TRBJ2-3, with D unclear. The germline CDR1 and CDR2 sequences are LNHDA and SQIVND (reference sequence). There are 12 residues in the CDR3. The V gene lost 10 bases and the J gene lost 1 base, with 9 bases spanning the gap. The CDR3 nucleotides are TGTGCCACCCATGGCCGCACAGATACGCAGTATTTT. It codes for CATHGRTDTQYF. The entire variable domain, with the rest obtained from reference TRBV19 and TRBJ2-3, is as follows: DGGITQSPKYLFRKEGQNVTLSCEQNLNHDAMYWYRQDPGQGLRLIYYSQIVNDFQKGDIAEGYSVSREKKESFPLTVTSAQKNPTAFYLCATHGRTDTQYFGPGTRLTVL.

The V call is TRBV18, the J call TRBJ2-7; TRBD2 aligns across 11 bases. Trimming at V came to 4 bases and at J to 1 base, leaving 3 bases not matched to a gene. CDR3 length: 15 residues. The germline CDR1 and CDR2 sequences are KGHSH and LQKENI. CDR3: CASSLGLADSYEQYF. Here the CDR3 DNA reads TGTGCCAGCTCACTGGGACTAGCGGATTCCTACGAGCAGTACTTC.

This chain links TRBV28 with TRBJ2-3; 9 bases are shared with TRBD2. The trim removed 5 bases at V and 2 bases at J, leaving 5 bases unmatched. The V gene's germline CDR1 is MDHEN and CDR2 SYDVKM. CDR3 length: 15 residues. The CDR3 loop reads CASSVSGGDTDTQYF. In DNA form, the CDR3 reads TGTGCCAGCAGTGTTAGCGGGGGCGACACAGATACGCAGTATTTT.

The CDR3 loop reads CASSSHFGASNQPQHF. The CDR3 DNA sequence: TGTGCCAGTAGTTCTCATTTTGGAGCGAGCAATCAGCCCCAGCATTTT. The genes are TRBV19 and TRBJ1-5, with D hard to call. V was shortened by 5 bases and J by 1 base, with 15 bases between the two germline ends. The germline V gene encodes CDR1 LNHDA and CDR2 SQIVND (reference sequence). The CDR3 extends over 16 amino acids.

CDR3 in DNA: TGTGCCAGCAGCCTGCGCGATAACAATGAGCAGTTCTTC. It encodes CASSLRDNNEQFF. The chain has TRBV9 and TRBJ2-1; D remains unclear. CDR3 length equals 13 residues. Per germline, CDR1 SGDLS and CDR2 YYNGEE. V lost 4 bases to trimming and J lost 5 bases, with 10 bases between them. The variable domain in full, completed from reference TRBV9 and TRBJ2-1, reads DSGVTQTPKHLITATGQRVTLRCSPRSGDLSVYWYQQSLDQGLQFLIQYYNGEERAKGNILERFSAQQFPDLHSELNLSSLELGDSALYFCASSLRDNNEQFFGPGTRLTVL.

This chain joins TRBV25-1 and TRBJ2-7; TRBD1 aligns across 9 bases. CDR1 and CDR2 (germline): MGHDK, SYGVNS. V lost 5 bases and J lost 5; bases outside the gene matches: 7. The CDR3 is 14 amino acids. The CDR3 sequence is CASSLDRGTDEQYF. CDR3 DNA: TGTGCCAGCAGTCTGGACAGGGGCACGGACGAGCAGTACTTC.

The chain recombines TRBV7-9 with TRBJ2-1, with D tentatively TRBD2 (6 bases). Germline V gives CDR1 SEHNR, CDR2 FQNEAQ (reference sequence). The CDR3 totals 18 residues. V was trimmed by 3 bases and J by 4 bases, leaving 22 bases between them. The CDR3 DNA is TGTGCCAGCAGCTTCTCGGGCGGGAACGCTCGGCAATACAATGAGCAGTTCTTC. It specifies CASSFSGGNARQYNEQFF.

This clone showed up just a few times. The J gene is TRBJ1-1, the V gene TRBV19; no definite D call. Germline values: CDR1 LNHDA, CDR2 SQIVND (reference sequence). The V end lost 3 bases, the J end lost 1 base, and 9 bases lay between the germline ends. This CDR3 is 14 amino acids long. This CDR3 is CASSMRAANTEAFF. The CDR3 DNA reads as TGTGCCAGTAGTATGAGGGCAGCGAACACTGAAGCTTTCTTT.

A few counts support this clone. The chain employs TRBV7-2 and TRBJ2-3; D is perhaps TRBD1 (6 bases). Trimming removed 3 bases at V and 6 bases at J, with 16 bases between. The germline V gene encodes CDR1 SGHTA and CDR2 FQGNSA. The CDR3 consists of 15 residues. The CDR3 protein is CASSFAITGPDTQYF. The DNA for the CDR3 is TGTGCCAGCAGCTTCGCCATTACAGGGCCCGATACGCAGTATTTT. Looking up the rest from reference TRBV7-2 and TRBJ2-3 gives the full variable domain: GAGVSQSPSNKVTEKGKDVELRCDPISGHTALYWYRQSLGQGLEFLIYFQGNSAPDKSGLPSDRFSAERTGGSVSTLTIQRTQQEDSAVYLCASSFAITGPDTQYFGPGTRLTVL.

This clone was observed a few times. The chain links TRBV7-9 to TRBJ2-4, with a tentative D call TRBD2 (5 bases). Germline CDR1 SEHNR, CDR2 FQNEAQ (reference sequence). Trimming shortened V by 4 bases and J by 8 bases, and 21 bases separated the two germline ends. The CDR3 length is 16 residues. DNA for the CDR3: TGTGCCAGCAGCTCTAGGTCCCTCGGGGAGAGGGACATTCAGTACTTC. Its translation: CASSSRSLGERDIQYF.

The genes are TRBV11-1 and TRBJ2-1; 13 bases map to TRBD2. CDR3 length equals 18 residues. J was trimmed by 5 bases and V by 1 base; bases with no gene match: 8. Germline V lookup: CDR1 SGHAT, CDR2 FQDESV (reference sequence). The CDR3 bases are TGTGCCAGCAGCTTAGTGCGGACTAGCGGGAGCAGCGACAATGAGCAGTTCTTC. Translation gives CASSLVRTSGSSDNEQFF. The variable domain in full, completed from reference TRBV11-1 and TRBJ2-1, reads EAEVAQSPRYKITEKSQAVAFWCDPISGHATLYWYRQILGQGPELLVQFQDESVVDDSQLPKDRFSAERLKGVDSTLKIQPAELGDSAMYLCASSLVRTSGSSDNEQFFGPGTRLTVL.

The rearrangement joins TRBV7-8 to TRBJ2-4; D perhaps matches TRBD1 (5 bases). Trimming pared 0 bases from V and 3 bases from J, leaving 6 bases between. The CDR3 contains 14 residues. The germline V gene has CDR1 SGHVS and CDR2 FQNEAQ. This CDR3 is CASSLAGVKNIQYF. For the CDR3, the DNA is TGTGCCAGCAGCTTAGCAGGGGTCAAAAACATTCAGTACTTC. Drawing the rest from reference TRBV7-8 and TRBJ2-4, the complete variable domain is GAGVSQSPRYKVAKRGQDVALRCDPISGHVSLFWYQQALGQGPEFLTYFQNEAQLDKSGLPSDRFFAERPEGSVSTLKIQRTQQEDSAVYLCASSLAGVKNIQYFGAGTRLSVL.